This TCR beta chain was captured in a study of T cell responses to AZD1222 COVID-19 vaccine. This clone was seen a few times. TCRdb's copy holds only in-frame clones and misses some; the assay was immunoSEQ multiplex PCR. The profile covers about 95,000 clones, with about 89% appearing a single time and roughly 3.7% taken by the ten largest. Sequences were derived from peripheral blood, sampled on day 0 of AZD1222 vaccination. This receptor was taken from an adult in good health.

Here the CDR3 DNA reads TGTGCCAGCAGTCCCTCGGAGGAGAACACTGAAGCTTTCTTT. Its protein product is CASSPSEENTEAFF. This rearrangement joins TRBV6-2 or TRBV6-3 to TRBJ1-1, with D unresolved. Germline loops: CDR1 MNHEY, CDR2 SVGEGT. Trimming took 5 bases from V and 1 from J, leaving 11 bases between them. There are 14 residues in the CDR3.